This T cell receptor (beta chain) was recorded in a study of T cell repertoires in cytomegalovirus infection. As for the study in general: Indications came from public TCR beta signatures; they pointed to CMV infection and to a matching HLA type.

On this clonotype: Its antigen remains unknown.

Each CDR3 protein is one row after TCRdb ran MiXCR on the reads. The sample records about 680,000 distinct CDR3 sequences, 20% to 25% being singletons. General observations from the study: The study found HLA-C-restricted CMV-specific TCR beta clonotypes dominating the ex vivo response.

This CDR3 is built from 14 residues. V was pared by 5 bases and J by 5 bases, with 16 bases between. In germline, CDR1 is SGDLS, CDR2 YYNGEE. This sequence originates from a human donor in good health (CMV status not recorded). Some clones in this sample may be carry-over from other donors' samples. The rearrangement joins TRBV9 to TRBJ1-2; D is possibly TRBD1 (5 bases). The sequencing input was CD8+ T cells from PBMCs. The CDR3 loop is CASRGTVGFYGYTF. The CDR3 region has the DNA TGTGCCAGCAGAGGGACGGTGGGTTTTTATGGCTACACCTTC.